Listed here is a single T cell receptor beta chain. The sample comes from a study of blood T cell repertoires in COVID-19. Study context: T cells, B-cell-depleted T cells, or PBMCs provided the cDNA or gDNA that served as material.

Participants were aged about 18 to 90 years from some 24 US areas. Losses at the gene ends were 3 bases for V and 2 bases for J; bases not matched to a gene: 15. CDR1 and CDR2 from the germline V gene are SGHRS and YFSETQ. The CDR3 totals 18 residues. In the original analysis: Reference gene primer amplification gave nucleated cell count estimates. Some clones are missing from TCRdb's copy, which holds only in-frame ones; the method was immunoSEQ multiplex PCR. V, J and clone size were drawn from that table, and D and trimming were deduced from the DNA. The data contain about 270,000 clones, about 88% of them singletons.

V usage is TRBV5-1 and J usage is TRBJ2-3; 7 bases are shared with TRBD2. The specimen was PBMCs or T cells enriched from blood (not recorded which). The source is a woman between 50 and 59 years old who had recovered from COVID-19. The CDR3 sequence: CASSSVGLAAAYTDTQYF. The DNA of the CDR3 is TGCGCCAGCAGCTCGGTGGGTCTAGCGGCAGCGTACACAGATACGCAGTATTTT. Full variable domain (missing parts from reference TRBV5-1 and TRBJ2-3): KAGVTQTPRYLIKTRGQQVTLSCSPISGHRSVSWYQQTPGQGLQFLFEYFSETQRNKGNFPGRFSGRQFSNSRSEMNVSTLELGDSALYLCASSSVGLAAAYTDTQYFGPGTRLTVL.